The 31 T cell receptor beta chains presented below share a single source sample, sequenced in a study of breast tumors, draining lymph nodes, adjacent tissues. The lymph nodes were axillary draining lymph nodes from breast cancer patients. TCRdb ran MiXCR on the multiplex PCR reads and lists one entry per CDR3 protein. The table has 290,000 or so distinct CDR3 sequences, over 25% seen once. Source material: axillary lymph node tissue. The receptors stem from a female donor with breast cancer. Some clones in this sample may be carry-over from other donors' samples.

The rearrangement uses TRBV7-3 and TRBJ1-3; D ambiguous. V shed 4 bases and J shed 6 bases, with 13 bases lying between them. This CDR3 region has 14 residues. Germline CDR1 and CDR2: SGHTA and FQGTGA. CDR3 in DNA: TGTGCCAGCAGCTCACGACTAGCGGTAAACACCATATATTTT. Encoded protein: CASSSRLAVNTIYF.

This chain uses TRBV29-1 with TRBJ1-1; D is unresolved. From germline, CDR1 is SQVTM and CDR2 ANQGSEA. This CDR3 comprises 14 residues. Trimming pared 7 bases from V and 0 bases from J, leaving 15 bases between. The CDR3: CSALTGSMNTEAFF. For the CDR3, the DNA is TGCAGCGCGCTAACGGGGTCTATGAACACTGAAGCTTTCTTT.

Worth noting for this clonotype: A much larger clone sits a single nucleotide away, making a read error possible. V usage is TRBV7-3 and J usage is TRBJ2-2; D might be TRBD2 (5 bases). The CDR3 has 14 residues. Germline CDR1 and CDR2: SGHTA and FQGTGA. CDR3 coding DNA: TGTGCCAGCAGCTTCAACCTAAACACCGGGGAGCTGCTTTTT. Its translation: CASSFNLNTGELLF.

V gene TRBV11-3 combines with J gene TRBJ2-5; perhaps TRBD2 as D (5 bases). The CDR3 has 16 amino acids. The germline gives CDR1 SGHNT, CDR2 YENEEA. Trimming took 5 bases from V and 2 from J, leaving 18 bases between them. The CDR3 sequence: CASSPRSGPGQETQYF. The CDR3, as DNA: TGTGCCAGCAGCCCCCGATCAGGACCGGGGCAAGAGACCCAGTACTTC.

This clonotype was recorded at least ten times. As DNA, the CDR3 is TGTGCCAGCAGTGTTCAAGGGAAGACCACAGATACGCAGTATTTT. Its translation is CASSVQGKTTDTQYF. The chain combines TRBV2 with TRBJ2-3; D is ambiguous. The V end lost 4 bases, the J end lost 2 bases, and 13 bases lay between the germline ends. Germline V gene sequence: CDR1 SNHLY, CDR2 FYNNEI. The CDR3 contains 15 residues.

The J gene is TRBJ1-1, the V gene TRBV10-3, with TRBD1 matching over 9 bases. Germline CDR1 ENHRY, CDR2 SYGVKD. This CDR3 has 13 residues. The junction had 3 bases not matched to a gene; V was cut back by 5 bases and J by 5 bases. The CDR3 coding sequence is TGTGCCATCAGTAGACAGGGGGGAACTGAAGCTTTCTTT. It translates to CAISRQGGTEAFF.

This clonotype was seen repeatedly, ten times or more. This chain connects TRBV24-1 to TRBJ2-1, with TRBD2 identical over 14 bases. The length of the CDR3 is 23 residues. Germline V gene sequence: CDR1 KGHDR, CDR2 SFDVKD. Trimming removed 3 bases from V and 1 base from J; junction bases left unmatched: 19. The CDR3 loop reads CATSDPTNHRTSGRPSSYNEQFF. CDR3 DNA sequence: TGTGCCACCAGTGATCCAACCAACCATAGGACTAGCGGGAGGCCTTCGTCCTACAATGAGCAGTTCTTC.

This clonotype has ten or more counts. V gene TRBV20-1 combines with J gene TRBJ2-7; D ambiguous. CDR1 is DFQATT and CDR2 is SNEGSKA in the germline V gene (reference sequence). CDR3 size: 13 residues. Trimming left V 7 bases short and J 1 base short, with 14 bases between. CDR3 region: CSVLAIASYEQYF. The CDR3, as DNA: TGCAGTGTTCTGGCGATCGCTTCCTACGAGCAGTACTTC.

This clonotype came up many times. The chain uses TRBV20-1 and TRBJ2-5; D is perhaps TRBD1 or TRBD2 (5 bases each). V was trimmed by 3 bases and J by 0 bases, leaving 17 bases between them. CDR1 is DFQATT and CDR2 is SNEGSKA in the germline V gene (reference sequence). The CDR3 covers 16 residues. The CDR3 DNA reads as TGCAGTGCTAGTGGCCGGGCAGGGCGGGACCAAGAGACCCAGTACTTC. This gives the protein CSASGRAGRDQETQYF.

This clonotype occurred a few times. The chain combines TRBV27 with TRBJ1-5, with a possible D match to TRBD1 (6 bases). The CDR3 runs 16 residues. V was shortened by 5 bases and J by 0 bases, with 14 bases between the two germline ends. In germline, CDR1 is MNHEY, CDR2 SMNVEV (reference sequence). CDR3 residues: CASSKDRSFSNQPQHF. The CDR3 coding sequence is TGTGCCAGCAGTAAAGACAGGTCCTTTAGCAATCAGCCCCAGCATTTT.

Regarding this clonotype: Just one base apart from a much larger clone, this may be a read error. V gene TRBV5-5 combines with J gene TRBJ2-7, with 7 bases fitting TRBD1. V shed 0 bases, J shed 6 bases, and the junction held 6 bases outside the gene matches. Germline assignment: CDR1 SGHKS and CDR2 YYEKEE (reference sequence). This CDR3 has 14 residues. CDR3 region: CASSLDADRCEQYF. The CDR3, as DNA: TGTGCCAGCAGCTTGGACGCGGACAGGTGCGAGCAGTACTTC.

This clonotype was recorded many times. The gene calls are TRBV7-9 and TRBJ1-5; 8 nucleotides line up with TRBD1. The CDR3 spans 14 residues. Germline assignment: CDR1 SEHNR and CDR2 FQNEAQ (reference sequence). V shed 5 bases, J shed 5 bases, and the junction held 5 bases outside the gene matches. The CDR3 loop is CASSTGQGHQPQHF. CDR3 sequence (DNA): TGTGCCAGCAGCACCGGACAGGGTCATCAGCCCCAGCATTTT.

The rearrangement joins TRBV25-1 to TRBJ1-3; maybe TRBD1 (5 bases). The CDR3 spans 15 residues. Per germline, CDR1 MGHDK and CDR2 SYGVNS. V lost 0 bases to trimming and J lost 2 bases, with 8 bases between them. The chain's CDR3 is CASSEYGGTGNTIYF. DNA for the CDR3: TGTGCCAGCAGTGAATATGGGGGAACTGGAAACACCATATATTTT. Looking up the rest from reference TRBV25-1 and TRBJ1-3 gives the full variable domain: EADIYQTPRYLVIGTGKKITLECSQTMGHDKMYWYQQDPGMELHLIHYSYGVNSTEKGDLSSESTVSRIRTEHFPLTLESARPSHTSQYLCASSEYGGTGNTIYFGEGSWLTVV.

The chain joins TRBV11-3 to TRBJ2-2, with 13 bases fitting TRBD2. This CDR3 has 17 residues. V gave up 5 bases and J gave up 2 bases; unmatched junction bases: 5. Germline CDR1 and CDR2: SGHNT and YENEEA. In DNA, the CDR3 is TGTGCCAGCAGCCCGCGACTAGCGGGAGGAAACACCGGGGAGCTGTTTTTT. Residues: CASSPRLAGGNTGELFF.

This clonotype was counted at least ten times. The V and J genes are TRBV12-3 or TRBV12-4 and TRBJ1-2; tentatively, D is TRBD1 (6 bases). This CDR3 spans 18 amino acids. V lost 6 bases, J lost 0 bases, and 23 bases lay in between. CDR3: CASSHGGIGGLSNYGYTF. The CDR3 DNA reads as TGTGCCAGCAGCCACGGTGGGATAGGGGGACTTTCTAACTATGGCTACACCTTC.

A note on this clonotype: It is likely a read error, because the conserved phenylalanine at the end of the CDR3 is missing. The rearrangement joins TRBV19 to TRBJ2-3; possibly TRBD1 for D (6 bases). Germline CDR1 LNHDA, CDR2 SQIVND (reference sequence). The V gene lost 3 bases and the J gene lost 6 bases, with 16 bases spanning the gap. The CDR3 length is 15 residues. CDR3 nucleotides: TGTGCCAGTAGTATGAGGACAGCCACCACGGATACGCAGTATCTT. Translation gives CASSMRTATTDTQYL.

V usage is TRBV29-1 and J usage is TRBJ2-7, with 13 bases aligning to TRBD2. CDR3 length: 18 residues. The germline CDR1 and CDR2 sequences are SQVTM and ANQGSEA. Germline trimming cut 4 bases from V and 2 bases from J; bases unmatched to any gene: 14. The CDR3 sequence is CSVGGTGLAGDTTYEQYF. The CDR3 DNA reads TGCAGCGTTGGAGGGACAGGACTAGCGGGAGACACGACCTACGAGCAGTACTTC.

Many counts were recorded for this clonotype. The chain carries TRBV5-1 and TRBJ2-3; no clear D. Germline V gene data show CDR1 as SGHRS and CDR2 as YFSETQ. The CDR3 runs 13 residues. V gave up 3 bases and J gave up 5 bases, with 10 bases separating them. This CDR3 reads CASSYSPEDTQYF. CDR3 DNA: TGCGCCAGCAGCTACTCCCCGGAAGATACGCAGTATTTT.

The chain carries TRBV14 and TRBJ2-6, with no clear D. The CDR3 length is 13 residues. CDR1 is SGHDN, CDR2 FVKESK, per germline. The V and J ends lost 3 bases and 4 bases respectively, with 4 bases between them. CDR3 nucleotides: TGTGCCAGCAGCCAGGGGGGGGCCAACGTCCTGACTTTC. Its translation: CASSQGGANVLTF.

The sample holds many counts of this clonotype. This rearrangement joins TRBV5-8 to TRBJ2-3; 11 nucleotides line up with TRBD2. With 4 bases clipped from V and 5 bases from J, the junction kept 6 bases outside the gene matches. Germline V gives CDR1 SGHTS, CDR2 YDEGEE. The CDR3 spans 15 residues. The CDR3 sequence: CASSAGTSGRDTQYF. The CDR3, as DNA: TGTGCCAGCAGCGCCGGGACTAGCGGACGAGATACGCAGTATTTT.

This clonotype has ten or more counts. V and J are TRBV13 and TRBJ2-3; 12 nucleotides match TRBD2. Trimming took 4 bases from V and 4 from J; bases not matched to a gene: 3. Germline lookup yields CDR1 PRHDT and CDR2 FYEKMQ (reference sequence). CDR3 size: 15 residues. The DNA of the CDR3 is TGTGCCAGCAGCTCCGGGACTAGCGGGTCAGATACGCAGTATTTT. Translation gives CASSSGTSGSDTQYF.

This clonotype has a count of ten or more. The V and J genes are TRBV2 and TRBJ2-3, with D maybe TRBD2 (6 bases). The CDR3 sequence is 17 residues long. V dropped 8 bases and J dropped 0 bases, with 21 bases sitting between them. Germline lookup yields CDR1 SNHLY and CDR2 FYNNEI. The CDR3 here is CASEPTHSGWSTDTQYF. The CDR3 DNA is TGTGCCAGCGAACCAACCCATAGCGGTTGGAGCACAGATACGCAGTATTTT. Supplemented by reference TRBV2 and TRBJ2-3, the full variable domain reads EPEVTQTPSHQVTQMGQEVILRCVPISNHLYFYWYRQILGQKVEFLVSFYNNEISEKSEIFDDQFSVERPDGSNFTLKIRSTKLEDSAMYFCASEPTHSGWSTDTQYFGPGTRLTVL.

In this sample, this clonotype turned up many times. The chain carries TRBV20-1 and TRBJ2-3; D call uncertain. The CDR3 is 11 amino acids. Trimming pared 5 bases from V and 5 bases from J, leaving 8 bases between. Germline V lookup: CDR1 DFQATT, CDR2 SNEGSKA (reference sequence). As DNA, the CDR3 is TGCAGTGCTCCTCGTGGAGATACGCAGTATTTT. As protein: CSAPRGDTQYF.

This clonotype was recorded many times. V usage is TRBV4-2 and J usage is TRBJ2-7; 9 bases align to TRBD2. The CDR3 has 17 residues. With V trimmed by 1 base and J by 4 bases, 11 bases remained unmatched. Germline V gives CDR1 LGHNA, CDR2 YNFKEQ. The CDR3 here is CASSQGWGAGGPYEQYF. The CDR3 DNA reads TGTGCCAGCAGCCAAGGGTGGGGGGCGGGAGGGCCGTACGAGCAGTACTTC.

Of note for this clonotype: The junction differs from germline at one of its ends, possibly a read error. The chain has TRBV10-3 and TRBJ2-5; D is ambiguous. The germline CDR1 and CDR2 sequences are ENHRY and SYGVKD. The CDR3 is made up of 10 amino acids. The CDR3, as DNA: TGTGCCACCAGTGGAGAGACCCAGTACTTC. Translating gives CATSGETQYF.

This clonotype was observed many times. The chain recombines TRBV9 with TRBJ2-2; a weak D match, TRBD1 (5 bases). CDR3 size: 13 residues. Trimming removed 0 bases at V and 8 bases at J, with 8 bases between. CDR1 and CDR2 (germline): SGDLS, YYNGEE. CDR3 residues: CASSVEGLGELFF. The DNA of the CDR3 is TGTGCCAGCAGCGTAGAGGGGTTGGGGGAGCTGTTTTTT.

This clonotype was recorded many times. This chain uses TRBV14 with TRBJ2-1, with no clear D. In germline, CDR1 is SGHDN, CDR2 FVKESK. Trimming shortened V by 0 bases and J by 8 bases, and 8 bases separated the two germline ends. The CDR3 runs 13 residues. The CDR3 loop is CASSQDRFYEQFF. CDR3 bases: TGTGCCAGCAGCCAAGATCGGTTTTATGAGCAGTTCTTC. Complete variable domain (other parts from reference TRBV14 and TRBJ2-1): EAGVTQFPSHSVIEKGQTVTLRCDPISGHDNLYWYRRVMGKEIKFLLHFVKESKQDESGMPNNRFLAERTGGTYSTLKVQPAELEDSGVYFCASSQDRFYEQFFGPGTRLTVL.

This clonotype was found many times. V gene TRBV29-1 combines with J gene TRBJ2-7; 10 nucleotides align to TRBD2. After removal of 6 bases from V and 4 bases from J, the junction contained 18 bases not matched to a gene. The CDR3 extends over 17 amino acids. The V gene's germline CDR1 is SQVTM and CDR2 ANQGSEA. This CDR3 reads CSVSYPGTSAHRYEQYF. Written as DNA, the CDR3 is TGCAGCGTCTCCTACCCCGGGACTAGCGCCCATAGATACGAGCAGTACTTC.

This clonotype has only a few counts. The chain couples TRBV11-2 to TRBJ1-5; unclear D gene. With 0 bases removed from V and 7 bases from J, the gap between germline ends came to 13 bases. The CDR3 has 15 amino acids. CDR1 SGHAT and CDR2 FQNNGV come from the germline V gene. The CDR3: CASSLDGRSGQPQHF. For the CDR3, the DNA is TGTGCCAGCAGCTTAGACGGCAGGTCAGGACAGCCCCAGCATTTT.

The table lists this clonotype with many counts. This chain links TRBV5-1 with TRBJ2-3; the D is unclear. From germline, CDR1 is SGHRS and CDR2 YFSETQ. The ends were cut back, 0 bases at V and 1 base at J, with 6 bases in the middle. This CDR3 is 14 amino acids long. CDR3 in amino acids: CASSLDSRTDTQYF. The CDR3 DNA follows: TGCGCCAGCAGCTTGGACAGCCGCACAGATACGCAGTATTTT.

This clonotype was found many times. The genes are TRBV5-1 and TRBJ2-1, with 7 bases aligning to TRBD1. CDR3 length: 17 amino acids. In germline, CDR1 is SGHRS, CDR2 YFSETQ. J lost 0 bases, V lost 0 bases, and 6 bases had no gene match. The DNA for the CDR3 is TGCGCCAGCAGCTTGGTATCAGGGGGAAACTCCTACAATGAGCAGTTCTTC. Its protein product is CASSLVSGGNSYNEQFF.